The clone carrying this TCR beta chain was counted ten times or more. What it recognizes is unknown. The V and J ends lost 3 bases and 0 bases respectively, with 8 bases between them. The CDR3 consists of 14 residues. Germline V lookup: CDR1 SEHNR, CDR2 FQNEAQ (reference sequence). From roughly 20,000 to 1,000,000 sorted cells, naive CD8 libraries were generated with 10%, 30% or 50% RNA. These data come from a study of molecular identifiers for immune sequencing clone quantification. Study-wide results and limits: Over 97% of effector molecules, but under 1% in naive cells, were held by clones with more than 20 RNA copies.

The use of previously described methods and listed TCR primers produced the bulk TCR libraries. TCRdb fed the PCR reads into MiXCR, producing one record per CDR3 protein. The table has some 35,000 distinct CDR3 sequences, about 18% seen once; the top ten hold roughly 0.99%. Specimen: naive CD8+ T cells from blood, with Jurkat cell RNA spiked in. As to subset: FACS-sorted CD8+CD4-CCR7+CD45RA+ naive T cells. The sequence was obtained from a human donor in good health. Some libraries in this study had Jurkat cell RNA spiked in. This rearrangement joins TRBV7-9 to TRBJ2-5, with D perhaps TRBD1 (6 bases). The CDR3 sequence: CASSFRDNQETQYF. The CDR3 DNA follows: TGTGCCAGCAGCTTCCGGGACAACCAAGAGACCCAGTACTTC.